The 20 T cell receptor beta chains in this list originate from one sample, sequenced in a study of T cell changes during pregnancy in multiple sclerosis. The repertoire was sequenced with immunoSEQ multiplex PCR; TCRdb's copy has only in-frame clones and lacks some. The sample includes 45,000 to 65,000 clones, approximately 90% seen only once; the top ten take 3.5% to 4.5%. The sample was peripheral blood, taken after pregnancy. The receptors come from a female donor in good health, enrolled as a control in a pregnancy study.

The chain has TRBV5-1 and TRBJ2-1, with 10 positions matching TRBD2. Looked up from germline, CDR1 is SGHRS and CDR2 is YFSETQ. This CDR3 contains 16 residues. J gave up 10 bases and V 4 bases, and 14 bases lay outside the gene matches. The CDR3, as DNA: TGCGCCAGCAGCCCCACCGGGAGCGGGAGGGAGGAGGAGCAGTTCTTC. Encoded protein: CASSPTGSGREEEQFF. Drawing the rest from reference TRBV5-1 and TRBJ2-1, the complete variable domain is KAGVTQTPRYLIKTRGQQVTLSCSPISGHRSVSWYQQTPGQGLQFLFEYFSETQRNKGNFPGRFSGRQFSNSRSEMNVSTLELGDSALYLCASSPTGSGREEEQFFGPGTRLTVL.

The sample holds a few counts of this clone. The chain employs TRBV30 and TRBJ1-1, with D possibly TRBD1 on 6 matching bases. The CDR3 loop spans 12 amino acids. The V gene lost 2 bases and the J gene lost 11 bases, with 15 bases spanning the gap. Germline V lookup: CDR1 GTSNPN, CDR2 SVGIG (reference sequence). The CDR3: CAWSWARGSAFF. The CDR3 nucleotides read TGTGCCTGGAGTTGGGCCAGGGGATCGGCTTTCTTT.

The chain links TRBV27 to TRBJ1-1, with D possibly TRBD1 on 6 matching bases. There are 15 residues in the CDR3. The V gene lost 4 bases and the J gene lost 1 base, with 13 bases spanning the gap. Germline V CDR1 and CDR2: MNHEY, SMNVEV (reference sequence). The CDR3: CASSWGGASNTEAFF. The CDR3 DNA is TGTGCCAGCAGTTGGGGGGGGGCCTCGAACACTGAAGCTTTCTTT.

The chain recombines TRBV4-2 with TRBJ2-1; 8 bases map to TRBD2. This CDR3 region has 16 residues. The germline V gene has CDR1 LGHNA and CDR2 YNFKEQ. The V and J ends lost 1 base and 8 bases, in that order; junction bases with no gene match: 10. DNA for the CDR3: TGTGCCAGCAGCCAAGTCACGCGGGGGGAGGGCCATGAGCAGTTCTTC. It encodes CASSQVTRGEGHEQFF.

The genes are TRBV5-4 and TRBJ1-1; D unclear. Germline CDR1 SGHNT, CDR2 YYREEE (reference sequence). V was clipped by 1 base and J by 2 bases, with 6 bases between them. This CDR3 has 13 amino acids. As DNA, the CDR3 is TGTGCCAGCAGCTTGTCCCTTAACACTGAAGCTTTCTTT. Residues: CASSLSLNTEAFF.

The gene calls are TRBV6-1 and TRBJ1-2; D is possibly TRBD1 (5 bases). Trimming stripped 2 bases from V and 6 bases from J, with 10 bases between. The germline V gene encodes CDR1 MNHNS and CDR2 SASEGT. This CDR3 has 13 residues. CDR3 bases: TGTGCCAGCAGTGAAAGGGGACTTAATGGCTACACCTTC. It codes for CASSERGLNGYTF.

V gene TRBV6-6 combines with J gene TRBJ1-1; no definite D call. There are 16 residues in the CDR3. The germline CDR1 and CDR2 sequences are MNHNY and SVGAGI (reference sequence). The V end lost 0 bases, the J end lost 1 base, and 12 bases lay between the germline ends. CDR3 sequence: CASSYSRLVTNTEAFF. The CDR3 DNA reads TGTGCCAGCAGTTACTCGAGGTTAGTCACGAACACTGAAGCTTTCTTT.

The chain has TRBV7-2 and TRBJ1-1, with a weak D call TRBD1 (6 bases). The germline V and J ends were trimmed by 3 bases and 1 base, with 15 bases remaining between them. The CDR3 contains 16 residues. Germline V lookup: CDR1 SGHTA, CDR2 FQGNSA. CDR3 bases: TGTGCCAGCAGCTTGACAGGCAGAAGTTGGAACACTGAAGCTTTCTTT. It specifies CASSLTGRSWNTEAFF.

The chain employs TRBV19 and TRBJ1-5; D perhaps matches TRBD1 (5 bases). This CDR3 has 14 residues. Per germline, CDR1 LNHDA and CDR2 SQIVND (reference sequence). V was pared by 4 bases and J by 3 bases, with 10 bases between. The CDR3 DNA reads as TGTGCCAGTAGTAGGAGGGACCCCAATCAGCCCCAGCATTTT. Translation gives CASSRRDPNQPQHF.

This CDR3 is CASSVGGRGANVLTF. The CDR3 DNA reads TGTGCCAGCAGCGTAGGAGGGAGGGGGGCCAACGTCCTGACTTTC. The genes are TRBV9 and TRBJ2-6; TRBD2 is a possible D gene (6 bases). There are 15 residues in the CDR3. Trimming took off 0 bases at V and 4 bases at J, with 8 bases between the two ends. Germline-derived CDR1 and CDR2 are SGDLS and YYNGEE.

The chain is built from TRBV6-6 and TRBJ1-1; 8 bases align to TRBD1. Trimming took 8 bases from V and 4 from J; bases not matched to a gene: 6. The V gene's germline CDR1 is MNHNY and CDR2 SVGAGI (reference sequence). The CDR3 has 13 amino acids. DNA of the CDR3: TGTGCCAGCCGGGGACAGGAAATCACTGAAGCTTTCTTT. Its translation is CASRGQEITEAFF.

The chain employs TRBV5-1 and TRBJ2-1; TRBD2 matches 10 bases. The CDR3 extends over 16 amino acids. Germline V gene data show CDR1 as SGHRS and CDR2 as YFSETQ. The junction had 6 bases not matched to a gene; V was cut back by 4 bases and J by 2 bases. DNA for the CDR3: TGCGCCAGCAGCGTACAGACTAGCGGGCCCTACAATGAGCAGTTCTTC. Amino acid sequence: CASSVQTSGPYNEQFF. The variable domain in full, with the rest retrieved from reference TRBV5-1 and TRBJ2-1, is KAGVTQTPRYLIKTRGQQVTLSCSPISGHRSVSWYQQTPGQGLQFLFEYFSETQRNKGNFPGRFSGRQFSNSRSEMNVSTLELGDSALYLCASSVQTSGPYNEQFFGPGTRLTVL.

This chain joins TRBV19 and TRBJ2-5; D is unresolved. The V gene lost 2 bases and the J gene lost 4 bases, with 11 bases spanning the gap. Germline-derived CDR1 and CDR2 are LNHDA and SQIVND (reference sequence). The length of the CDR3 is 14 residues. The CDR3 sequence: CASSILGIAETQYF. The CDR3 DNA follows: TGTGCCAGTAGTATACTAGGTATAGCAGAGACCCAGTACTTC.

The chain carries TRBV5-1 and TRBJ2-3; 8 nucleotides agree with TRBD2. Germline CDR1 reads SGHRS; CDR2 reads YFSETQ. The CDR3 has 15 amino acids. V was pared by 2 bases and J by 4 bases, with 6 bases of the junction left unmatched. The CDR3 DNA sequence: TGCGCCAGCAGCTTAGCGGGAGACTCCGCAGATACGCAGTATTTT. It encodes CASSLAGDSADTQYF.

The V gene is TRBV30, the J gene TRBJ2-2, with D tentatively TRBD1 (6 bases). CDR1 and CDR2 (germline): GTSNPN, SVGIG (reference sequence). V lost 3 bases and J lost 7, with 12 bases in between. The CDR3 has 13 residues. For the CDR3, the DNA is TGTGCCTGGAGGAGTGGGGGCGTCGGGGAGCTGTTTTTT. It translates to CAWRSGGVGELFF.

This clone has only one observation. This sequence joins TRBV5-6 and TRBJ2-7; D unresolved. The CDR3 spans 15 residues. Germline CDR1 reads SGHDT; CDR2 reads YYEEEE. Trimming pared 6 bases from V and 5 bases from J, leaving 21 bases between. This CDR3 is CASTPSDGFEHEQYF. The CDR3, as DNA: TGTGCCAGCACCCCCTCAGACGGGTTCGAACACGAGCAGTACTTC.

This chain joins TRBV28 and TRBJ1-2; TRBD1 aligns across 8 bases. Germline V CDR1 and CDR2: MDHEN, SYDVKM. The CDR3 runs 16 residues. J was trimmed by 8 bases and V by 2 bases; bases with no gene match: 13. CDR3 amino acids: CASSLDPLDRVGGYTF. CDR3 sequence (DNA): TGTGCCAGCAGTTTAGACCCCTTGGACAGGGTGGGAGGCTACACCTTC.

The gene calls are TRBV5-4 and TRBJ2-3; D is perhaps TRBD2 (5 bases). V was clipped by 2 bases and J by 1 base, with 8 bases between them. The CDR3 is 14 residues long. CDR1 SGHNT and CDR2 YYREEE come from the germline V gene (reference sequence). For the CDR3, the DNA is TGTGCCAGCAGCTTAGCGGAGCGCACAGATACGCAGTATTTT. Translating gives CASSLAERTDTQYF.

The chain employs TRBV6-1 and TRBJ2-6; a weak D match, TRBD1 (5 bases). CDR1 MNHNS and CDR2 SASEGT come from the germline V gene. The V gene lost 8 bases and the J gene lost 4 bases, with 15 bases spanning the gap. The CDR3 has 15 amino acids. CDR3 amino acids: CASASYRSGANVLTF. CDR3 bases: TGTGCCAGCGCCTCTTACAGGTCCGGGGCCAACGTCCTGACTTTC.

This clone has a handful of counts. The J gene is TRBJ1-3, the V gene TRBV18; D possibly corresponds to TRBD1 (5 bases). The CDR3 covers 17 residues. The germline gives CDR1 KGHSH, CDR2 LQKENI. V was shortened by 4 bases and J by 4 bases, with 20 bases between the two germline ends. In nucleotides, the CDR3 is TGTGCCAGCTCACTTCTTGCCGCCGTGACAGAGGGAAACACCATATATTTT. Encoded protein: CASSLLAAVTEGNTIYF. Combining the CDR3 with reference TRBV18 and TRBJ1-3 gives the whole variable domain NAGVMQNPRHLVRRRGQEARLRCSPMKGHSHVYWYRQLPEEGLKFMVYLQKENIIDESGMPKERFSAEFPKEGPSILRIQQVVRGDSAAYFCASSLLAAVTEGNTIYFGEGSWLTVV.